One and the same sample provided the 3 T cell receptor beta chains below, sequenced in a study of T cells in Graves' hyperthyroidism and ophthalmopathy. What was amplified from RNA transcripts were TCR beta CDR3 regions. The HTBI primer set was used in a first-round RT-PCR of the TCR CDR3. One entry per CDR3 protein results from TCRdb running MiXCR on the multiplex PCR reads. Counted here are 92,000 or so distinct CDR3 sequences, roughly half occurring once; the ten biggest clones make up roughly 27%. The sample consisted of blood. Every receptor here comes from a woman in her thirties or forties with Graves' hyperthyroidism.

CDR3 DNA: TGTGCCAGCAGCTTTGGAGGGACGAACGGGGAGCTGTTTTTT. Translating gives CASSFGGTNGELFF. The rearrangement joins TRBV7-2 to TRBJ2-2; tentative D call: TRBD2 (6 bases). In germline, CDR1 is SGHTA, CDR2 FQGNSA. The CDR3 runs to 14 residues. V dropped 3 bases and J dropped 7 bases, with 12 bases sitting between them.

The gene calls are TRBV7-8 and TRBJ1-5; D unresolved. Germline CDR1 SGHVS, CDR2 FQNEAQ. The CDR3 spans 12 residues. Deletions cut 6 bases from V and 8 bases from J, with 11 bases between. This chain's CDR3 is CASSFGVKPQHF. The CDR3 DNA follows: TGTGCCAGCAGTTTTGGGGTGAAGCCCCAGCATTTT.

Regarding this clonotype: The conserved phenylalanine or tryptophan is not found at the CDR3 terminus, so this likely reflects a read error. Because the CDR3's place on the DNA is in doubt, the DNA is left out and the CDR3 is given as listed by TCRdb. The chain combines TRBV2 with TRBJ1-4; the D call TRBD1 from the table was never checked on the DNA. The CDR3 is made up of 10 amino acids, end residues included. CDR1 and CDR2 (germline): SNHLY, FYNNEI. The CDR3 is CASSTGQGVN.